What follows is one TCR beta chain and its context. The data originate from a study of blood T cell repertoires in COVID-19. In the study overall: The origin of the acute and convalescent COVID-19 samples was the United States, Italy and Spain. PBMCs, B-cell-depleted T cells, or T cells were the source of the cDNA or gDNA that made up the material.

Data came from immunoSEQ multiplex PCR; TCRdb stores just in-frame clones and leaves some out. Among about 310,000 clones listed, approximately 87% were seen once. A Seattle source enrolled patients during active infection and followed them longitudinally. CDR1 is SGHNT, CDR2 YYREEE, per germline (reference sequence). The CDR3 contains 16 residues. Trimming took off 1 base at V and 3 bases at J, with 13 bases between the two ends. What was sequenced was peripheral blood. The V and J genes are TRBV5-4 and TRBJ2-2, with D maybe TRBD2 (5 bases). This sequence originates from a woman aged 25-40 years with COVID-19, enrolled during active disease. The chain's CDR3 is CASSLYGVRDTGELFF. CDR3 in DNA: TGTGCCAGCAGCTTGTACGGGGTTCGGGACACCGGGGAGCTGTTTTTT.